This T cell receptor beta chain comes out of a study of cytomegalovirus exposure and HLA in healthy donors. The germline V gene has CDR1 LNHNV and CDR2 YYDKDF (reference sequence). The V end lost 5 bases, the J end lost 2 bases, and 12 bases lay between the germline ends. The CDR3 is 14 residues long. The PCR ran on 60 Vbeta and 13 Jbeta primers. The protocol was immunoSEQ multiplex PCR, while the TCRdb copy is restricted to in-frame clones and leaves out a portion. The data show 99,000 or so clones, roughly 78% seen once. Specimen: PBMCs. The receptor's source is a woman in her thirties or forties in good health and CMV-seronegative. The chain carries TRBV15 and TRBJ1-2; D might be TRBD1 (6 bases). DNA for the CDR3: TGTGCCACCAGCCGCGGACAGAGGAACTATGGCTACACCTTC. This gives the protein CATSRGQRNYGYTF. Full variable domain (missing parts from reference TRBV15 and TRBJ1-2): DAMVIQNPRYQVTQFGKPVTLSCSQTLNHNVMYWYQQKSSQAPKLLFHYYDKDFNNEADTPDNFQSRRPNTSFCFLDIRSPGLGDTAMYLCATSRGQRNYGYTFGSGTRLTVV.